This T cell receptor beta chain came from a study of breast tumors, draining lymph nodes, adjacent tissues (TCRdb year 2016). With respect to the entire study: Breast cancer patients provided tumor, adjacent nontumor tissue and axillary lymph nodes, and the study compared the TCR beta repertoires across these three sources. In human breast cancer, the study set out to evaluate how tumor, surrounding tissue and draining lymph node repertoires relate to one another and whether T cells may move between these sites. The full study reports these points: The data were considered consistent with most tumor T cells being derived from the lymph node and subsequently expanding within tumor tissue. Tumor and nontumor tissue repertoires were significantly more similar in luminal-like than in basal-like breast cancer. Tumors showed preferential V and J gene usage, and their T-cell repertoire diversity fell below that of lymph nodes yet above that of nontumor tissue. The conclusion that tumor T cells originate in lymph nodes was framed as consistent with a hypothesis rather than directly demonstrated.

TCRdb shows the sequencer as Illumina HiSeq 2000. TCR beta chain libraries were generated through multiplex PCR amplification. The amplified TCR beta chain products were analyzed by high-throughput sequencing. Clones were called with MiXCR by TCRdb after fastp trimmed the public reads at Q25, and only in-frame beta chains were retained. Each entry merges the rows of one CDR3 protein and shows their most common DNA and genes. Recorded for this sample are 130,000 or so distinct CDR3 sequences; 21% of them occurred a single time. Roughly 2.4% of the sample belongs to the ten largest clones. CDR1 and CDR2 are drawn from the germline V gene: MNHNS, SASEGT. Trimming takes 6 bases from V and 2 bases from J, and the germline ends sit 14 bases apart. The CDR3 sequence holds 14 residues, the cysteine and phenylalanine included. The entry retains the CDR3 DNA only, 42 bases that are in frame from base 1. The lymph node samples were taken from the axillary draining lymph nodes of breast cancer patients.

This clonotype was observed at least ten times. Its target antigen remains unknown. No much larger clonotype is one base removed from it; base qualities were not supplied. The clonotype was recovered from a female donor with breast cancer. Some clones in this sample may be carry-over from other donors' samples. Sequencing input: axillary lymph node tissue. The chain is assembled from TRBV6-1 and TRBJ2-7; the D region may be TRBD1 or TRBD2, each matching 5 bases equally. The CDR3 reads as follows: CASRGTSMTYEQYF. The DNA sequence follows: TGTGCCAGCAGAGGGACCAGTATGACCTACGAGCAGTACTTC.